This is a list of T cell receptor beta chains from one sample in a study of cytomegalovirus exposure and HLA in healthy donors. TCRdb keeps only in-frame clones here, not all; method: immunoSEQ multiplex PCR. The table shows some 60,000 clones, with less than 85% occurring only once. Input material: PBMCs. The receptors come from a woman aged 30 to 39 in good health and CMV-seronegative. Both conserved end residues are part of each CDR3. The order of the fields is clone size, J gene, V gene, D gene, CDR3 DNA, CDR3 protein. The D gene is left open where the match is weak. Some rows have no size entry. The others give once, few or many, or a class for an expanded clone.

clone_size: -; j_call: TRBJ1-5; v_call: TRBV6-5; d_call: TRBD1; cdr3_nt: TGTGCCAGCAGACTAGACAGGGGGAGCAATCAGCCCCAGCATTTT; cdr3_aa: CASRLDRGSNQPQHF
clone_size: -; j_call: TRBJ1-2; v_call: TRBV5-4; d_call: TRBD1; cdr3_nt: TGTGCCAGCAGCCTGTGGACAGGGGGCTATGGCTACACCTTC; cdr3_aa: CASSLWTGGYGYTF
clone_size: -; j_call: TRBJ2-2; v_call: TRBV2; d_call: -; cdr3_nt: TGTGCCAGCAGTGAACCTAGATCGAACACCGGGGAGCTGTTTTTT; cdr3_aa: CASSEPRSNTGELFF
clone_size: -; j_call: TRBJ2-7; v_call: TRBV28; d_call: TRBD2; cdr3_nt: TGTGCCAGCAGTTTAACCAGCGGGAGGGCCACCTACGAGCAGTACTTC; cdr3_aa: CASSLTSGRATYEQYF
clone_size: -; j_call: TRBJ2-3; v_call: TRBV15; d_call: -; cdr3_nt: TGTGCCACCAGCAGAGGCCCCCCCGTATACGGGAACACAGATACGCAGTATTTT; cdr3_aa: CATSRGPPVYGNTDTQYF
clone_size: -; j_call: TRBJ2-1; v_call: TRBV27; d_call: TRBD1; cdr3_nt: TGTGCCAGCAGTTCCCGGGACAGGGACAATGAGCAGTTCTTC; cdr3_aa: CASSSRDRDNEQFF
clone_size: few; j_call: TRBJ2-1; v_call: TRBV11-1; d_call: TRBD1; cdr3_nt: TGTGCCAGCAGCACCGGGACAGGGCGGTTAGATGAGCAGTTCTTC; cdr3_aa: CASSTGTGRLDEQFF
clone_size: few; j_call: TRBJ1-2; v_call: TRBV6-5; d_call: -; cdr3_nt: TGTGCCAGCAGTTACTCGGGTGTACGAGGGTTTGAGGGCTACACCTTC; cdr3_aa: CASSYSGVRGFEGYTF
clone_size: once; j_call: TRBJ1-2; v_call: TRBV4-3; d_call: -; cdr3_nt: TGCGCCAGCAGCCAAGATACTTGGGGCCCGCCCTATGGCTACACCTTC; cdr3_aa: CASSQDTWGPPYGYTF
clone_size: -; j_call: TRBJ2-1; v_call: TRBV11-2; d_call: TRBD2; cdr3_nt: TGTGCCAGCAGCTTAGGACTCCTAGCGGGGTCCTACAATGAGCAGTTCTTC; cdr3_aa: CASSLGLLAGSYNEQFF
clone_size: -; j_call: TRBJ2-1; v_call: TRBV30; d_call: -; cdr3_nt: TGTGCCTGGTCCCCCCCGGCTAGCTTCGATGAGCAGTTCTTC; cdr3_aa: CAWSPPASFDEQFF
clone_size: -; j_call: TRBJ2-5; v_call: TRBV11-2; d_call: TRBD1; cdr3_nt: TGTGCCAGCAGCTTAGCAGGGGGAGAAGGGACCCAGTACTTC; cdr3_aa: CASSLAGGEGTQYF
clone_size: -; j_call: TRBJ2-7; v_call: TRBV9; d_call: -; cdr3_nt: TGTGCCAGCAGCGTAGAAGACAGTGCTAGGGGGTACGAGCAGTACTTC; cdr3_aa: CASSVEDSARGYEQYF
clone_size: few; j_call: TRBJ2-7; v_call: TRBV13; d_call: -; cdr3_nt: TGTGCCAGCAGCACCCCCCAAGGGGCCTACGAGCAGTACTTC; cdr3_aa: CASSTPQGAYEQYF